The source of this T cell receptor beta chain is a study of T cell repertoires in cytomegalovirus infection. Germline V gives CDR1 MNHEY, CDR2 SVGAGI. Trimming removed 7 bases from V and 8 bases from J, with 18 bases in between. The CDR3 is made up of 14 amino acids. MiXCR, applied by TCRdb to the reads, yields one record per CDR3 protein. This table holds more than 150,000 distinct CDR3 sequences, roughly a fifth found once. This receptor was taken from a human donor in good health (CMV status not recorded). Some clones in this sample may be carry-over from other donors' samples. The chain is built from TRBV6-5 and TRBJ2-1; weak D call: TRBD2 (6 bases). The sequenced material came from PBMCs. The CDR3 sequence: CASTAGRGGDEQFF. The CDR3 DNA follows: TGTGCCAGCACCGCCGGACGGGGAGGCGATGAGCAGTTCTTC.